This T cell receptor beta chain stems from a study of a mutant IDH1 vaccine in newly diagnosed glioma. Study-level background: Patients were started on vaccination 4-6 weeks after radiotherapy alone, or with temozolomide cycles. Among treated patients, around 60% were male and about 38% female, and mean age was 40.4 years. Every participant had undergone radiotherapy, temozolomide, or both before, and most underwent both. Study-wide results and limits: Pseudoprogression looked unconnected to shifts in top peripheral T cell clonotypes.

As regards this clone: Its antigen is currently unknown.

As to time point: week 35, safety follow-up. Doses comprised 300 ug of mutant IDH1 20-mer peptide each, plus topical imiquimod. Method: immunoSEQ multiplex PCR; TCRdb's copy keeps in-frame clones and lacks some. Found here are about 26,000 clones, roughly 80% of them singletons; the top ten hold 30% to 35%. Sequenced here: PBMCs, sampled from a glioma patient whose treatment included an IDH1 peptide vaccine. The origin of this receptor is a man in his thirties or forties with glioma.

As DNA, the CDR3 is TGTGCCAGCAGCGCGACTAGCGGGAGTGGAGAGACCCAGTACTTC. Translated, it gives CASSATSGSGETQYF. This chain links TRBV5-6 with TRBJ2-5; 12 nucleotides match TRBD2. The CDR3 has 15 residues. Per germline, CDR1 SGHDT and CDR2 YYEEEE. V shed 4 bases, J shed 4 bases, and the junction held 5 bases outside the gene matches.